The clone carrying this T cell receptor (beta chain) was observed a single time. Trimming removed 10 bases from V and 1 base from J, with 13 bases in between. This CDR3 comprises 13 residues. Germline V gene data show CDR1 as SGHDN and CDR2 as FVKESK. Treatment: some 19 received Ad26.COV2.S at low or high dose, single or two shots; a few received placebo; per-sample allocation not given. Specimens were obtained on day 63 following the first vaccine or placebo injection. This entry belongs to a study of Ad26.COV2.S vaccination and SARS-CoV-2 variants. Turning to the study itself: Donor was one of the participants in the Ad26.COV2.S arm of the COV1001 trial. Recipients of Ad26.COV2.S got it intramuscularly, once or twice 56 days apart.

The assay was immunoSEQ multiplex PCR, and TCRdb's table has in-frame clones only and misses some. The table shows about 480,000 clones, with roughly nine tenths occurring only once. The chain carries TRBV14 and TRBJ1-1, with D unclear. Sample: peripheral blood, taken in a trial of Ad26.COV2.S vaccine versus placebo. The receptor was isolated from a person between 18 and 65 years old who received the Ad26.COV2.S COVID-19 vaccine or a placebo. CDR3 bases: TGTGCCACCCAGCCGTGGGGGAACACTGAAGCTTTCTTT. Its protein is CATQPWGNTEAFF.